A selection of T cell receptor beta chains follows, all from one sample in a study of human T cells and chemical hapten exposure. TCRdb analysed the RACE reads with MiXCR anew, one entry per CDR3 protein. This sample has around 50,000 distinct CDR3 sequences, with 9.5% to 10% found just once. The input for sequencing was whole blood, taken in connection with sensitization to the hapten diphenylcyclopropenone (DPC). The receptor source for this set is a woman between 45 and 60 years old with alopecia areata. Some clones in this sample may be carry-over from other donors' samples. The CDR3 runs from the conserved cysteine through the conserved F or W. Fields, in order: clone size, D gene, V gene, J gene, CDR3 protein, CDR3 DNA. A D gene is named only where the DNA matches it firmly. Some rows mark clone size as missing; the rest say once, few, many or name a class of expanded clone.

-	-	TRBV7-9	TRBJ2-3	CASSPRVSRTQYF	TGTGCCAGCAGCCCTAGAGTTAGCAGGACGCAGTATTTT
many	TRBD1	TRBV4-3	TRBJ1-2	CASSQGQGGFYSYGYTF	TGCGCCAGCAGCCAGGGACAGGGGGGTTTTTATTCGTATGGCTACACCTTC
-	-	TRBV3-1	TRBJ1-6	CASSREFSPLHF	TGTGCCAGCAGCCGGGAGTTTTCACCCCTCCACTTT
-	-	TRBV5-1	TRBJ2-1	CASSRTPRSKEDNEQFF	TGCGCCAGCAGTCGTACGCCCAGGAGCAAAGAGGACAATGAGCAGTTCTTC
-	-	TRBV5-5	TRBJ1-3	CASSFEGFSGNTIYF	TGTGCCAGCAGCTTTGAGGGTTTCTCTGGAAACACCATATATTTT
-	-	TRBV5-1	TRBJ1-6	CASSWGLGPLHF	TGCGCCAGCAGCTGGGGGTTAGGACCCCTCCACTTT
-	TRBD2	TRBV20-1	TRBJ2-3	CSAGPQRGMLDTQYF	TGCAGTGCTGGCCCCCAGCGGGGGATGCTAGATACGCAGTATTTT
many	TRBD1	TRBV29-1	TRBJ1-2	CSVDFQGADGYTF	TGCAGCGTTGATTTTCAGGGGGCGGATGGCTACACCTTC
-	-	TRBV7-8	TRBJ2-6	CAGSENSGANVLTF	TGTGCCGGTTCGGAGAACTCTGGGGCCAACGTCCTGACTTTC
few	TRBD1	TRBV20-1	TRBJ1-2	CSAKGAGYGYTF	TGCAGTGCTAAGGGGGCGGGGTATGGCTACACCTTC
many	-	TRBV18	TRBJ1-4	CASSPGRPNEKLFF	TGTGCCAGCTCACCGGGACGGCCTAATGAAAAACTGTTTTTT
many	-	TRBV28	TRBJ1-2	CASSSSREAFYGYTF	TGTGCCAGCAGTTCTTCCCGGGAGGCCTTCTATGGCTACACCTTC
many	-	TRBV5-6	TRBJ1-3	CASSLWDGNTIYF	TGTGCCAGCAGCTTGTGGGATGGAAACACCATATATTTT
once	-	TRBV15	TRBJ2-3	CATSRARSDTQYF	TGTGCCACCAGCAGAGCACGGTCAGATACGCAGTATTTT
few	-	TRBV6-1	TRBJ1-5	CASSKYQPQHF	TGTGCCAGCAGCAAATATCAGCCCCAGCATTTT
-	TRBD1	TRBV7-2	TRBJ1-1	CASSSRQGMDTEAFF	TGTGCCAGCAGCTCTCGACAGGGGATGGACACTGAAGCTTTCTTT
many	-	TRBV20-1	TRBJ1-6	CSARTPGSPLHF	TGCAGTGCTAGGACACCCGGTTCACCCCTCCACTTT
few	-	TRBV29-1	TRBJ2-3	CSTWTDTQYF	TGCAGCACCTGGACAGATACGCAGTATTTT
-	-	TRBV7-9	TRBJ1-5	CASSFGLLHQPQHF	TGTGCCAGCAGCTTCGGACTTCTCCATCAGCCCCAGCATTTT
many	-	TRBV29-1	TRBJ1-5	CSVQDHNQPQHF	TGCAGCGTTCAGGATCATAATCAGCCCCAGCATTTT
few	TRBD2	TRBV5-1	TRBJ2-2	CASSKGLAQNTGELFF	TGCGCCAGCAGCAAGGGACTAGCGCAGAACACCGGGGAGCTGTTTTTT
few	-	TRBV12-3/TRBV12-4	TRBJ1-4	CASSLRDGNEKLFF	TGTGCCAGCAGTTTACGGGACGGTAATGAAAAACTGTTTTTT
-	TRBD1	TRBV20-1	TRBJ1-6	CSGRSEGTGFSPLHF	TGCAGTGGAAGAAGTGAGGGGACAGGGTTTTCACCCCTCCACTTT
-	-	TRBV6-5	TRBJ2-1	CASRPELRSYNEQFF	TGTGCCAGCAGGCCCGAGCTGCGCTCCTACAATGAGCAGTTCTTC
many	-	TRBV7-9	TRBJ1-1	CASSLDGTEAFF	TGTGCCAGCAGCCTTGATGGCACTGAAGCTTTCTTT
few	TRBD2	TRBV11-2	TRBJ2-1	CASSFRASGGVYNEQFF	TGTGCCAGCAGCTTCCGAGCCAGCGGGGGTGTCTACAATGAGCAGTTCTTC
-	TRBD2	TRBV7-2	TRBJ2-3	CASSLDGGAGDTQYF	TGTGCCAGCAGCTTAGACGGGGGGGCTGGAGATACGCAGTATTTT